The present T cell receptor (beta chain) was sequenced within a study of blood T cell repertoires in COVID-19. About the research overall: The United States, Italy and Spain provided the acute and convalescent COVID-19 samples. T cells, B-cell-depleted T cells, or PBMCs provided the cDNA or gDNA that served as material.

Germline V gene data show CDR1 as LGHDT and CDR2 as YNNKEL (reference sequence). The CDR3 totals 14 residues. V lost 3 bases to trimming and J lost 10 bases; unmatched junction nucleotides: 6. While infection was still active, Seattle patients were enrolled and then followed longitudinally. As processed by the authors: Using reference gene primer amplification, nucleated cell counts were estimated. Here immunoSEQ multiplex PCR was the method, and the copy in TCRdb shows in-frame clones only, minus some. V and J calls and clone size are as listed in that table; D and trimming were resolved from the DNA. The sample contains about 480,000 clones, approximately 88% of which appear only once.

The chain recombines TRBV3-1 (or the pseudogene TRBV3-2) with TRBJ1-6; 7 nucleotides line up with TRBD1. This TCR derives from a woman aged 45 to 65 with COVID-19, enrolled during active disease. The specimen was peripheral blood. CDR3 sequence reads: CASSQTGNSSPLHF. CDR3 nucleotide sequence: TGTGCCAGCAGCCAGACAGGGAACTCGTCACCCCTCCACTTT.